The 3 T cell receptor beta chains presented below share a single source sample, sequenced in a study of T cells in Graves' hyperthyroidism and ophthalmopathy. Amplification of TCR beta CDR3 regions was performed using RNA transcripts as template. Researchers ran a first-round RT-PCR on the TCR CDR3 using the HTBI primer set. From the multiplex PCR reads, TCRdb called clonotypes with MiXCR, one entry per CDR3 protein. The sample gives a few hundred thousand distinct CDR3 sequences, approximately 14% of which show up once; around 20% is in the top ten. The sample was blood. The receptors originated from a woman aged 25-40 years with Graves' ophthalmopathy.

The chain uses TRBV19 and TRBJ2-6; 7 nucleotides line up with TRBD1. There are 18 residues in the CDR3. Germline V lookup: CDR1 LNHDA, CDR2 SQIVND (reference sequence). Losses at the gene ends were 5 bases for V and 0 bases for J; bases not matched to a gene: 10. This CDR3 reads CASSWIDRAHSGANVLTF. In DNA, the CDR3 is TGTGCCAGTAGTTGGATCGACAGGGCCCACTCTGGGGCCAACGTCCTGACTTTC.

This clonotype was seen many times. The J gene is TRBJ1-5, the V gene TRBV6-2 or TRBV6-3, with D tentatively TRBD1 (5 bases). The V gene's germline CDR1 is MNHEY and CDR2 SVGEGT. The CDR3 runs to 15 residues. Trimming took off 6 bases at V and 5 bases at J, with 17 bases between the two ends. The CDR3 reads CASRPGTLFYQPQHF. CDR3 coding DNA: TGTGCCAGCAGACCAGGGACTCTTTTTTATCAGCCCCAGCATTTT.

The CDR3 loop reads CASKNTGGLNEQYF. In DNA, the CDR3 is TGTGCCAGCAAAAACACGGGGGGGCTTAACGAGCAGTACTTC. V gene TRBV6-1 combines with J gene TRBJ2-7; 8 bases are a match to TRBD2. Germline trimming cut 7 bases from V and 5 bases from J; bases unmatched to any gene: 10. Germline CDR1 is MNHNS and CDR2 is SASEGT. The CDR3 length is 14 residues.